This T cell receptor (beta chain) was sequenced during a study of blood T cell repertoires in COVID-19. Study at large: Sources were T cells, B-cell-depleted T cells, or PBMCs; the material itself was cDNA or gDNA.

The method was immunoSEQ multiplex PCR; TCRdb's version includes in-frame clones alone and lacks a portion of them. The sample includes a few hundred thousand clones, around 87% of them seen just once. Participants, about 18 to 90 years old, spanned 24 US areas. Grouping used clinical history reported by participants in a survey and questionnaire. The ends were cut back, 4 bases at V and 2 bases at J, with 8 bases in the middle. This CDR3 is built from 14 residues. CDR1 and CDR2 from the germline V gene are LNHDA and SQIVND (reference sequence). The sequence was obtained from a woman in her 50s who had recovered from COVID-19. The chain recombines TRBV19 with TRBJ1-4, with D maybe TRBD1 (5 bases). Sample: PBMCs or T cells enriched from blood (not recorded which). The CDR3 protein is CASSSGATNEKLFF. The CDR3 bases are TGTGCCAGTAGTAGTGGGGCTACTAATGAAAAACTGTTTTTT.